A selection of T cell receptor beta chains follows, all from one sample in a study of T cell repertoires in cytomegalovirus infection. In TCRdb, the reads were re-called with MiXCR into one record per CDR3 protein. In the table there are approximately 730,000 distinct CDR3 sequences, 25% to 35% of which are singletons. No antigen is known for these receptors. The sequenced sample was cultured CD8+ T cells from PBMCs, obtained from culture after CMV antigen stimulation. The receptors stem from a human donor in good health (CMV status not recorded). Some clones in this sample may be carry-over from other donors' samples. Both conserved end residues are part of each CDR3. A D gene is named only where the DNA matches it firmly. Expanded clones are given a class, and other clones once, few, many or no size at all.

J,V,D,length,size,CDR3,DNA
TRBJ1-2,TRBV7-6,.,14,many,CASSLAFSGGGYTF,TGTGCCAGCAGCTTAGCGTTCTCCGGCGGAGGCTACACCTTC
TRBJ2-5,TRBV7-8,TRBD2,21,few,CASSLDMVTSGILPYQETQYF,TGTGCCAGCAGCTTAGATATGGTGACTAGCGGGATTCTGCCGTACCAAGAGACCCAGTACTTC
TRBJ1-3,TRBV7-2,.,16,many,CASSGRGGAGGNTIYF,TGTGCCAGCAGCGGCCGAGGAGGGGCTGGTGGAAACACCATATATTTT
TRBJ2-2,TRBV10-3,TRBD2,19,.,CAISDPWTSGGAHTGELFF,TGTGCCATCAGTGACCCCTGGACTAGCGGGGGGGCTCACACCGGGGAGCTGTTTTTT
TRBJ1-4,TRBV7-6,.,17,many,CASSTWDGTATNEKLFF,TGTGCCAGCAGCACCTGGGACGGAACCGCAACTAATGAAAAACTGTTTTTT
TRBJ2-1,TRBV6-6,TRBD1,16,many,CASSTIEQGVYNEQFF,TGTGCCAGCAGTACAATTGAACAGGGGGTCTACAATGAGCAGTTCTTC
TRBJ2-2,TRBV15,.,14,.,CATSSILGPGELFF,TGTGCCACCAGCAGCATACTAGGGCCCGGGGAGCTGTTTTTT
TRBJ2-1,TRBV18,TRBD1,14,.,CASSPPTGRNEQFF,TGTGCCAGCTCACCTCCGACAGGGAGAAATGAGCAGTTCTTC
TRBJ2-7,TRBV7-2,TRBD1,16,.,CASSFETGTGAYEQYF,TGTGCCAGCAGCTTCGAAACCGGGACAGGGGCCTACGAGCAGTACTTC
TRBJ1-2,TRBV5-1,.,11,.,CASSSMRGYTF,TGCGCCAGCAGCTCGATGCGAGGCTACACCTTC